This is a list of T cell receptor beta chains from one sample in a study of cytomegalovirus exposure and HLA in healthy donors. Profiled with immunoSEQ multiplex PCR; TCRdb holds only in-frame clones, not every one. In the table there are 120,000 or so clones, approximately 80% of which are singletons. The specimen was PBMCs. These receptors came from a man between 18 and 35 years old in good health and CMV-seronegative. Both conserved end residues are part of each CDR3. Fields, in order: J gene, clone size, V gene, D gene, CDR3 protein, CDR3 DNA. D genes are given only for firm matches. The listing skips clone size in some rows; elsewhere it reads once, few, many or a size class.

TRBJ1-1,-,TRBV7-3,-,CASSPGLGTEAFF,TGTGCCAGCAGCCCCGGACTAGGGACTGAAGCTTTCTTT
TRBJ1-1,-,TRBV5-4,TRBD1,CASSLGGQADTEAFF,TGTGCCAGCAGCTTGGGAGGACAGGCTGACACTGAAGCTTTCTTT
TRBJ1-3,-,TRBV6-5,-,CASSRGSGNTIYF,TGTGCCAGCAGTCGGGGGTCTGGAAACACCATATATTTT
TRBJ2-7,-,TRBV5-5,TRBD2,CASSLGTSGGNEQYF,TGTGCCAGCAGCCTTGGGACTAGCGGGGGGAACGAGCAGTACTTC
TRBJ1-1,-,TRBV18,-,CASSQGGGANTEAFF,TGTGCCAGCTCACAGGGAGGGGGGGCGAACACTGAAGCTTTCTTT
TRBJ1-4,-,TRBV6-7,-,CASLGFPEPRRCNEKLFF,TGTGCCAGCCTAGGCTTTCCCGAGCCCCGGAGGTGTAATGAAAAACTGTTTTTT
TRBJ1-1,-,TRBV27,-,CASSLSGGTEAFF,TGTGCCAGCAGTTTATCCGGGGGCACTGAAGCTTTCTTT
TRBJ2-4,-,TRBV13,-,CASSLGQGLAKNIQYF,TGTGCCAGCAGCTTAGGCCAGGGTTTGGCCAAAAACATTCAGTACTTC
TRBJ2-3,-,TRBV19,-,CASSMITGVTDTQYF,TGTGCCAGTAGTATGATTACGGGGGTCACAGATACGCAGTATTTT
TRBJ2-7,-,TRBV6-1,TRBD1,CASSNPGTGGDKQYF,TGTGCCAGCAGTAACCCCGGGACAGGGGGCGACAAGCAGTACTTC
TRBJ2-7,-,TRBV28,-,CASRPLPGGLRAQYF,TGTGCCAGCAGACCTCTCCCGGGCGGACTACGAGCGCAGTACTTC
TRBJ2-1,-,TRBV6-1,TRBD1,CASNRGQYNEQFF,TGTGCCAGCAACCGGGGACAGTACAATGAGCAGTTCTTC
TRBJ2-5,-,TRBV7-9,TRBD2,CASSPLDSGGAATQYF,TGTGCCAGCAGCCCCCTGGATAGCGGGGGGGCCGCGACCCAGTACTTC
TRBJ2-3,-,TRBV5-4,-,CASSFRGPTDTQYF,TGTGCCAGCAGCTTCCGGGGTCCCACAGATACGCAGTATTTT
TRBJ2-1,-,TRBV19,TRBD2,CASSPTSGVNNEQFF,TGTGCCAGTAGCCCAACTAGCGGGGTCAACAATGAGCAGTTCTTC
TRBJ1-6,-,TRBV2,TRBD1,CASSTTGDLHF,TGTGCCAGCAGTACTACAGGGGACCTCCACTTT
TRBJ2-7,-,TRBV11-3,TRBD1,CASSQGQGGDEQYF,TGTGCCAGCAGCCAGGGACAGGGTGGCGACGAGCAGTACTTC
TRBJ2-3,-,TRBV4-3,-,CASSRRLGVNTQYF,TGCGCCAGCAGCCGTCGCCTAGGGGTAAATACGCAGTATTTT
TRBJ1-1,-,TRBV19,-,CASTLEGYTEAFF,TGTGCCAGTACCCTTGAGGGTTACACTGAAGCTTTCTTT
TRBJ1-1,-,TRBV5-1,TRBD1,CASSFTGGPEAFF,TGCGCCAGCAGCTTTACAGGGGGGCCTGAAGCTTTCTTT
TRBJ2-3,-,TRBV5-4,TRBD1,CASSSWTGRTDTQYF,TGTGCCAGCAGCTCCTGGACAGGACGCACAGATACGCAGTATTTT
TRBJ1-2,-,TRBV10-1,-,CASSESCWGGHYGYTF,TGCGCCAGCAGTGAGTCTTGTTGGGGGGGCCACTATGGCTACACCTTC
TRBJ1-1,-,TRBV9,-,CASSVGGGFTEAFF,TGTGCCAGCAGCGTAGGGGGGGGCTTCACTGAAGCTTTCTTT
TRBJ2-7,-,TRBV11-2,-,CASSLKGTSYEQYF,TGTGCCAGCAGCTTAAAAGGGACTTCCTACGAGCAGTACTTC
TRBJ1-2,-,TRBV7-2,TRBD1,CASSARTGLGYTF,TGTGCCAGCAGCGCACGGACAGGGTTAGGCTACACCTTC
TRBJ2-2,-,TRBV12-5,-,CASGLVQGSLPTGELFF,TGTGCTAGTGGTTTGGTACAGGGTAGCCTACCCACCGGGGAGCTGTTTTTT
TRBJ1-2,few,TRBV9,TRBD1,CASSAGDRVSYGYTF,TGTGCCAGCAGCGCCGGGGACAGGGTATCCTATGGCTACACCTTC
TRBJ2-3,-,TRBV6-5,-,CASSGTWGSTDTQYF,TGTGCCAGCAGCGGGACATGGGGGAGCACAGATACGCAGTATTTT
TRBJ1-3,-,TRBV9,-,CASSVSTGFSGNTIYF,TGTGCCAGCAGCGTGTCGACAGGATTCTCTGGAAACACCATATATTTT
TRBJ2-1,-,TRBV11-3,TRBD1,CASSWGQGVDDNEQFF,TGTGCCAGCAGCTGGGGACAGGGCGTTGATGACAATGAGCAGTTCTTC
TRBJ1-4,-,TRBV5-6,-,CASSFRRQGKNEKLFF,TGTGCCAGCAGCTTTCGAAGGCAGGGGAAAAATGAAAAACTGTTTTTT
TRBJ1-6,-,TRBV5-1,TRBD1,CASSWDRDSPLHF,TGCGCCAGCAGCTGGGACAGAGACTCACCCCTCCACTTT
TRBJ2-2,-,TRBV19,TRBD2,CASSIPSSGGVTGELFF,TGTGCCAGTAGTATTCCCTCTAGCGGGGGGGTTACCGGGGAGCTGTTTTTT